These 27 T cell receptor beta chains came from one sample sequenced in a study of cytomegalovirus exposure and HLA in healthy donors. The PCR ran on 60 Vbeta and 13 Jbeta primers. Produced via immunoSEQ multiplex PCR; TCRdb's table is partial and in-frame only. This sample carries some 120,000 clones, over 75% of them seen once, and the ten largest clones take about 5.3%. The sequenced material came from PBMCs. Receptors originate from a man aged 30 to 39 in good health and CMV-seronegative.

The genes are TRBV27 and TRBJ1-6; D not certain. The length of the CDR3 is 16 residues. V was cut by 2 bases and J by 3 bases, with 11 bases left in between. The germline CDR1 and CDR2 sequences are MNHEY and SMNVEV (reference sequence). The CDR3 DNA reads TGTGCCAGCAGTTTAGAGTTCCCTTACTATAATTCACCCCTCCACTTT. It encodes CASSLEFPYYNSPLHF.

The V and J genes are TRBV5-5 and TRBJ1-5, with D perhaps TRBD1 (5 bases). V was trimmed by 0 bases and J by 6 bases, leaving 28 bases between them. The CDR3 runs 20 residues. Germline V gene lookup returns CDR1 SGHKS and CDR2 YYEKEE (reference sequence). CDR3 bases: TGTGCCAGCAGCTTGGTGGCCTCGGGGGTCGGGCCTGGCAAAAGTCAGCCCCAGCATTTT. Its protein is CASSLVASGVGPGKSQPQHF.

V is TRBV2 and J is TRBJ2-1; possibly TRBD1 for D (5 bases). This CDR3 region has 13 residues. Germline-derived CDR1 and CDR2 are SNHLY and FYNNEI. V was clipped by 8 bases and J by 1 base, with 9 bases between them. CDR3 sequence reads: CASAGLSYNEQFF. The CDR3, as DNA: TGTGCCAGCGCAGGGTTGTCCTACAATGAGCAGTTCTTC.

The chain joins TRBV6-5 to TRBJ2-2, with D uncertain. V was shortened by 0 bases and J by 3 bases, with 5 bases between the two germline ends. The CDR3 consists of 14 residues. Germline loops: CDR1 MNHEY, CDR2 SVGAGI. The CDR3 reads CASSYSPDTGELFF. CDR3 nucleotide sequence: TGTGCCAGCAGTTACTCCCCAGACACCGGGGAGCTGTTTTTT.

This clone has a single count. This chain connects TRBV19 to TRBJ1-3, with D possibly matching TRBD1 (5 bases). The CDR3 contains 14 residues. CDR1 and CDR2 from the germline V gene are LNHDA and SQIVND (reference sequence). Trimming left V 7 bases short and J 7 bases short, with 17 bases between. The CDR3 loop is CASTPEQGRNTIYF. The CDR3 DNA reads TGTGCCAGTACCCCCGAGCAGGGAAGGAACACCATATATTTT.

Only a few counts were recorded for this clone. Distinct nucleotide sequences in the sample also encode this CDR3. This chain links TRBV6-5 with TRBJ1-3, with no clear D. The germline V gene encodes CDR1 MNHEY and CDR2 SVGAGI. Trimming cost V 2 bases and J 4 bases, with 12 bases left between them. The CDR3 loop spans 15 amino acids. The CDR3 nucleotides read TGTGCCAGCAGTTACCGGTCGGGATCCGGAAACACCATATATTTT. Encoded protein: CASSYRSGSGNTIYF.

The genes are TRBV5-1 and TRBJ1-3; the D gene is possibly TRBD1 (6 bases). Germline V gene sequence: CDR1 SGHRS, CDR2 YFSETQ. Trimming took 4 bases from V and 2 from J, leaving 10 bases between them. The length of the CDR3 is 14 residues. The CDR3: CASSSTGTGNTIYF. The CDR3 nucleotides read TGCGCCAGCAGCAGCACAGGGACTGGAAACACCATATATTTT.

J is TRBJ2-7 and V is TRBV14; the match to TRBD1 covers 7 bases. V shed 5 bases, J shed 4 bases, and the junction held 5 bases outside the gene matches. This CDR3 spans 13 amino acids. From germline, CDR1 is SGHDN and CDR2 FVKESK. The CDR3, as DNA: TGTGCCAGCAGCACACAGGGGTGGTACGAGCAGTACTTC. Protein product: CASSTQGWYEQYF.

In its sample, this clone was seen a few times. The chain recombines TRBV5-1 with TRBJ2-1; TRBD2 agrees at 7 bases. Losses at the gene ends were 1 base for V and 2 bases for J; bases not matched to a gene: 6. CDR3 length: 16 amino acids. The germline gives CDR1 SGHRS, CDR2 YFSETQ. The CDR3 DNA sequence: TGCGCCAGCAGCTTGTCAGGACTAGTCACCTACAATGAGCAGTTCTTC. Translation gives CASSLSGLVTYNEQFF.

This chain joins TRBV6-6 and TRBJ2-4; D not certain. With 5 bases removed from V and 0 bases from J, the gap between germline ends came to 8 bases. Germline V gene data show CDR1 as MNHNY and CDR2 as SVGAGI (reference sequence). CDR3 length: 14 residues. CDR3 bases: TGTGCCAGCAGTGACACTTTAGCCAAAAACATTCAGTACTTC. The encoded protein is CASSDTLAKNIQYF.

The chain has TRBV1 and TRBJ2-1; the DNA was not compared with TRBD1, the D call given in the table. TRBV1 is assigned pseudogene status. There are 14 residues in the CDR3. The CDR3 DNA reads as TGCACCAGCAGCCGGGACAGCTCCTACAATGAGCAGTTCTTC. Residues: CTSSRDSSYNEQFF.

This chain connects TRBV5-4 to TRBJ2-7; 8 nucleotides agree with TRBD1. The germline CDR1 and CDR2 sequences are SGHNT and YYREEE (reference sequence). The trim removed 4 bases at V and 2 bases at J, leaving 11 bases unmatched. The CDR3 contains 16 residues. CDR3 nucleotides: TGTGCCAGCAGCCGTCGAAGGGACAGGCCAACCTACGAGCAGTACTTC. Its protein product is CASSRRRDRPTYEQYF. The entire variable domain, with the rest obtained from reference TRBV5-4 and TRBJ2-7, is as follows: ETGVTQSPTHLIKTRGQQVTLRCSSQSGHNTVSWYQQALGQGPQFIFQYYREEENGRGNFPPRFSGLQFPNYSSELNVNALELDDSALYLCASSRRRDRPTYEQYFGPGTRLTVT.

Only one count was recorded for this clone. The J gene is TRBJ2-3, the V gene TRBV5-4; 9 nucleotides agree with TRBD1. The CDR3 spans 15 residues. V lost 4 bases, J lost 3 bases, and 6 bases stayed unmatched. The germline gives CDR1 SGHNT, CDR2 YYREEE (reference sequence). CDR3 sequence (DNA): TGTGCCAGCAGCAGGCCGGGACAGGGTACAGATACGCAGTATTTT. It encodes CASSRPGQGTDTQYF.

CDR3 bases: TGTGCCAGCAGCTTAGCGGGACAGCTGAATCAGCCCCAGCATTTT. Protein sequence: CASSLAGQLNQPQHF. V is TRBV7-2 and J is TRBJ1-5, with 7 positions matching TRBD1. The length of the CDR3 is 15 residues. V trimming: 0 bases; J trimming: 4 bases; junction bases outside the gene matches: 3. The germline V gene has CDR1 SGHTA and CDR2 FQGNSA.

The chain couples TRBV5-1 to TRBJ1-2, with a tentative D call TRBD1 (6 bases). Germline lookup yields CDR1 SGHRS and CDR2 YFSETQ. The CDR3 runs to 14 residues. V gave up 4 bases and J gave up 4 bases, with 14 bases separating them. The CDR3 DNA reads TGCGCCAGCAGCCGGACAGAGGCAGTCTATGGCTACACCTTC. Translation: CASSRTEAVYGYTF.

This rearrangement joins TRBV15 to TRBJ1-1; D is uncertain. The ends were cut back, 5 bases at V and 3 bases at J, with 13 bases in the middle. The germline V gene encodes CDR1 LNHNV and CDR2 YYDKDF (reference sequence). The CDR3 contains 14 residues. The CDR3 sequence: CATSGGTWDTEAFF. CDR3 bases: TGTGCCACCAGCGGCGGTACGTGGGACACTGAAGCTTTCTTT.

The V gene is TRBV4-3, the J gene TRBJ2-3, with no clear D. The CDR3 spans 16 residues. Trimming cost V 0 bases and J 0 bases, with 10 bases left between them. CDR1 is LGHNA and CDR2 is YSLEER in the germline V gene. This CDR3 reads CASSQEVVPSTDTQYF. CDR3 bases: TGCGCCAGCAGCCAAGAAGTAGTCCCTAGCACAGATACGCAGTATTTT.

The chain joins TRBV5-6 to TRBJ2-5; 10 nucleotides align to TRBD1. Losses at the gene ends were 4 bases for V and 5 bases for J; bases not matched to a gene: 11. Germline V gene data show CDR1 as SGHDT and CDR2 as YYEEEE. The CDR3 extends over 16 amino acids. CDR3 nucleotide sequence: TGTGCCAGCAGCCTGGTCCCGGGACAGGGGATCGAGACCCAGTACTTC. Translation: CASSLVPGQGIETQYF. Variable domain in full (rest from reference TRBV5-6 and TRBJ2-5): DAGVTQSPTHLIKTRGQQVTLRCSPKSGHDTVSWYQQALGQGPQFIFQYYEEEERQRGNFPDRFSGHQFPNYSSELNVNALLLGDSALYLCASSLVPGQGIETQYFGPGTRLLVL.

In its sample, this clone was seen once. The chain couples TRBV2 to TRBJ1-4; weak D call: TRBD1 (5 bases). Germline values: CDR1 SNHLY, CDR2 FYNNEI. V shed 6 bases and J shed 4 bases, with 12 bases lying between them. This CDR3 comprises 14 residues. The chain's CDR3 is CASSRSTVNEKLFF. CDR3 bases: TGTGCCAGCAGCCGATCGACAGTTAATGAAAAACTGTTTTTT.

This chain connects TRBV18 to TRBJ2-1, with D possibly matching TRBD2 (6 bases). The germline CDR1 and CDR2 sequences are KGHSH and LQKENI. This CDR3 has 14 amino acids. The V end lost 4 bases, the J end lost 4 bases, and 11 bases lay between the germline ends. The CDR3 coding sequence is TGTGCCAGCTCACGAGTAGCGGAGTACAATGAGCAGTTCTTC. Translated: CASSRVAEYNEQFF. Variable domain in full (rest from reference TRBV18 and TRBJ2-1): NAGVMQNPRHLVRRRGQEARLRCSPMKGHSHVYWYRQLPEEGLKFMVYLQKENIIDESGMPKERFSAEFPKEGPSILRIQQVVRGDSAAYFCASSRVAEYNEQFFGPGTRLTVL.

The gene calls are TRBV2 and TRBJ2-2; weak D call: TRBD2 (5 bases). Trimming shortened V by 3 bases and J by 5 bases, and 16 bases separated the two germline ends. This CDR3 contains 16 residues. Per the germline V gene, CDR1 is SNHLY and CDR2 is FYNNEI. The CDR3 bases are TGTGCCAGCAGTGATCGGGGTAGGGAAAGAACCGGGGAGCTGTTTTTT. It yields the protein CASSDRGRERTGELFF.

CDR3 coding DNA: TGTGCCAGCAGTCCCAGCGGGACCAGCACAGATACGCAGTATTTT. Protein: CASSPSGTSTDTQYF. The chain carries TRBV5-4 and TRBJ2-3, with TRBD2 matching over 7 bases. This CDR3 comprises 15 residues. Germline lookup yields CDR1 SGHNT and CDR2 YYREEE (reference sequence). Losses at the gene ends were 5 bases for V and 0 bases for J; bases not matched to a gene: 6. Together with reference TRBV5-4 and TRBJ2-3, the CDR3 gives the full variable domain: ETGVTQSPTHLIKTRGQQVTLRCSSQSGHNTVSWYQQALGQGPQFIFQYYREEENGRGNFPPRFSGLQFPNYSSELNVNALELDDSALYLCASSPSGTSTDTQYFGPGTRLTVL.

The table lists this clone with a few counts. The rearrangement joins TRBV6-6 to TRBJ2-7; D unclear. The CDR3 covers 12 residues. Trimming left V 2 bases short and J 5 bases short, with 7 bases between. Germline V gene data show CDR1 as MNHNY and CDR2 as SVGAGI (reference sequence). CDR3 in amino acids: CASSYEVHEQYF. CDR3 nucleotides: TGTGCCAGCAGTTACGAGGTCCACGAGCAGTACTTC.

The chain is built from TRBV30 and TRBJ2-4; 10 bases line up with TRBD1. This CDR3 has 17 residues. Germline trimming cut 0 bases from V and 2 bases from J; bases unmatched to any gene: 7. CDR1 is GTSNPN and CDR2 is SVGIG in the germline V gene (reference sequence). The CDR3 reads CAWSVHGTGVSKNIQYF. CDR3 coding DNA: TGTGCCTGGAGTGTACACGGGACAGGGGTTTCCAAAAACATTCAGTACTTC.

The rearrangement uses TRBV5-6 and TRBJ2-7; 9 positions agree with TRBD1. The CDR3 loop spans 17 amino acids. Germline lookup yields CDR1 SGHDT and CDR2 YYEEEE. V dropped 4 bases and J dropped 4; count of bases not matched to a gene: 15. The CDR3 DNA reads TGTGCCAGCAGCCGTTTGGACCGGGGACAGGGTGGATACGAGCAGTACTTC. It specifies CASSRLDRGQGGYEQYF. The full variable domain, rest sourced from reference TRBV5-6 and TRBJ2-7, is DAGVTQSPTHLIKTRGQQVTLRCSPKSGHDTVSWYQQALGQGPQFIFQYYEEEERQRGNFPDRFSGHQFPNYSSELNVNALLLGDSALYLCASSRLDRGQGGYEQYFGPGTRLTVT.

V and J are TRBV28 and TRBJ2-7; D is perhaps TRBD1 (5 bases). Deletions cut 6 bases from V and 0 bases from J, with 15 bases between. The germline gives CDR1 MDHEN, CDR2 SYDVKM. There are 15 residues in the CDR3. The CDR3 is CASSSDSGFSYEQYF. The CDR3 DNA sequence: TGTGCCAGCAGCTCCGACAGTGGATTCTCCTACGAGCAGTACTTC. Combining the CDR3 with reference TRBV28 and TRBJ2-7 gives the whole variable domain DVKVTQSSRYLVKRTGEKVFLECVQDMDHENMFWYRQDPGLGLRLIYFSYDVKMKEKGDIPEGYSVSREKKERFSLILESASTNQTSMYLCASSSDSGFSYEQYFGPGTRLTVT.

The chain's CDR3 is CASSGGGYQPQHF. The CDR3 nucleotides are TGTGCCAGCAGCGGCGGGGGATATCAGCCCCAGCATTTT. The V gene is TRBV7-9, the J gene TRBJ1-5; a possible D gene is TRBD1 (5 bases). Germline CDR1 reads SEHNR; CDR2 reads FQNEAQ (reference sequence). This CDR3 is 13 amino acids long. Trimming left V 5 bases short and J 5 bases short, with 10 bases between.